What follows describes a single T cell receptor (beta chain). This specimen belongs to a study of blood T cell repertoires in COVID-19. Study details: Sites across the United States, Italy and Spain contributed samples from acute and convalescent COVID-19. PBMCs, B-cell-depleted T cells, or T cells provided the cDNA or gDNA that made up the material.

How the authors handled the data: Reference gene primer amplification gave nucleated cell count estimates. Only in-frame clones appear in the TCRdb table, and some are missing; sequencing was by immunoSEQ multiplex PCR. Clonal size and the V and J genes are those of that table, whereas D and trimming came from the DNA. The data show around 11,000 clones, with approximately 79% seen just once and about 7.4% held by the top ten. Unmatched junction bases numbered 4, after V lost 5 bases and J lost 0 bases. Germline V gives CDR1 MNHNY, CDR2 SVGAGI (reference sequence). This CDR3 is built from 17 residues.

The rearrangement links TRBV6-6 to TRBJ2-3; the match to TRBD2 covers 14 bases. Sequences were obtained from peripheral blood. This sequence originates from a man between 65 and 85 years old with active COVID-19. The CDR3 DNA sequence: TGTGCCAGCAGTCGGACTAGCGGGGGGTATAGCACAGATACGCAGTATTTT. It is translated as CASSRTSGGYSTDTQYF.